Below, 8 T cell receptor beta chains from the same sample are listed, as sequenced in a study of OX40 agonist ivuxolimab in advanced cancers. This table comes from immunoSEQ multiplex PCR, and its TCRdb copy is limited to in-frame clones, with some not included. The repertoire consists of about 77,000 clones, with 83% occurring once and the leading ten covering about 0.8%. Sequenced material: CD4+ or CD8+ T cells sorted from blood, taken in a trial of the OX40 agonist ivuxolimab. The source is an adult with an advanced solid tumor such as melanoma, head and neck, liver or kidney cancer.

CDR3 sequence reads: CASSSRLAGTNEQFF. The CDR3 coding sequence is TGTGCCAGCAGTTCGCGACTAGCGGGGACCAATGAGCAGTTCTTC. The V call is TRBV6-5, the J call TRBJ2-1, with 11 bases lining up with TRBD2. CDR1 is MNHEY and CDR2 is SVGAGI in the germline V gene. The V segment lost 4 bases and the J segment 6 bases; nucleotides outside the gene matches: 5. The CDR3 totals 15 residues.

This chain joins TRBV10-3 and TRBJ2-2; 11 bases match TRBD1. Germline values: CDR1 ENHRY, CDR2 SYGVKD. The CDR3 contains 16 residues. The V gene end was trimmed by 5 bases and the J gene end by 5 bases; junction bases not matched to a gene: 7. This CDR3 is CAISTRGTGGTGELFF. Written as DNA, the CDR3 is TGTGCCATCAGTACGAGAGGGACAGGGGGTACCGGGGAGCTGTTTTTT.

The rearrangement uses TRBV18 and TRBJ2-3; 14 bases line up with TRBD2. Trimming took 0 bases from V and 1 from J; bases not matched to a gene: 0. The CDR3 is 17 residues long. CDR1 KGHSH and CDR2 LQKENI come from the germline V gene. In DNA, the CDR3 is TGTGCCAGCTCACCACCGGGACTAGCGGGAGGCACAGATACGCAGTATTTT. It translates to CASSPPGLAGGTDTQYF.

The rearrangement uses TRBV7-8 and TRBJ1-5; weak D call: TRBD1 (6 bases). The CDR3 spans 15 residues. V lost 1 base to trimming and J lost 4 bases, with 11 bases between them. From germline, CDR1 is SGHVS and CDR2 FQNEAQ. In nucleotides, the CDR3 is TGTGCCAGCAGCTTAGGCGCGACAGGTAATCAGCCCCAGCATTTT. It encodes CASSLGATGNQPQHF. Full variable domain (remainder filled in from reference TRBV7-8 and TRBJ1-5): GAGVSQSPRYKVAKRGQDVALRCDPISGHVSLFWYQQALGQGPEFLTYFQNEAQLDKSGLPSDRFFAERPEGSVSTLKIQRTQQEDSAVYLCASSLGATGNQPQHFGDGTRLSIL.

The gene calls are TRBV7-3 and TRBJ2-1, with TRBD1 matching 10 bases. The CDR3 contains 15 residues. Germline CDR1 is SGHTA and CDR2 is FQGTGA. V shed 4 bases and J 10 bases; nucleotides not matched to a gene: 10. CDR3 residues: CASSYSGTGADEQFF. The CDR3 DNA is TGTGCCAGCAGCTACTCCGGGACAGGGGCCGACGAGCAGTTCTTC.

This chain joins TRBV29-1 and TRBJ1-4; D ambiguous. The V end was cut by 0 bases, the J end by 6 bases, with 5 bases between. The CDR3 is 12 residues long. The germline CDR1 and CDR2 sequences are SQVTM and ANQGSEA. The CDR3, as DNA: TGCAGCGTTGAAGATCTGGATGAAAAACTGTTTTTT. Translation gives CSVEDLDEKLFF.

The chain recombines TRBV6-1 with TRBJ2-5; a possible D gene is TRBD1 (6 bases). Looked up from germline, CDR1 is MNHNS and CDR2 is SASEGT. The CDR3 runs 13 residues. The V end lost 6 bases, the J end lost 1 base, and 9 bases lay between the germline ends. CDR3 loop: CASSGQPQETQYF. The CDR3 DNA reads TGTGCCAGCAGCGGACAGCCCCAAGAGACCCAGTACTTC.

The chain is built from TRBV7-2 and TRBJ2-3; TRBD2 aligns across 8 bases. The germline V gene has CDR1 SGHTA and CDR2 FQGNSA. After removal of 5 bases from V and 3 bases from J, the junction contained 10 bases not matched to a gene. This CDR3 is 16 amino acids long. In DNA, the CDR3 is TGTGCCAGCAGCCCACCTGGCGGGAGGAGGACAGATACGCAGTATTTT. This encodes CASSPPGGRRTDTQYF.